This section outlines one T cell receptor (beta chain) sequence together with its context. CDR1 and CDR2 from the germline V gene are SNHLY and FYNNEI. The CDR3 is 11 amino acids. This sample was taken from a study of T cell changes during pregnancy in multiple sclerosis. The table came from immunoSEQ multiplex PCR; TCRdb's copy has only in-frame clones and leaves some out. This sample has roughly 59,000 clones, with under 95% found just once. The J gene is TRBJ2-5, the V gene TRBV2; 12 positions agree with TRBD2. The specimen comprised peripheral blood, sampled in the third trimester of pregnancy. The sequence was obtained from a female donor in good health, enrolled as a control in a pregnancy study. CDR3 sequence: CATGLAGTQYF. The CDR3 DNA sequence: TGTGCGACGGGACTAGCGGGGACCCAGTACTTC. Full variable domain (missing parts from reference TRBV2 and TRBJ2-5): EPEVTQTPSHQVTQMGQEVILRCVPISNHLYFYWYRQILGQKVEFLVSFYNNEISEKSEIFDDQFSVERPDGSNFTLKIRSTKLEDSAMYFCATGLAGTQYFGPGTRLLVL.